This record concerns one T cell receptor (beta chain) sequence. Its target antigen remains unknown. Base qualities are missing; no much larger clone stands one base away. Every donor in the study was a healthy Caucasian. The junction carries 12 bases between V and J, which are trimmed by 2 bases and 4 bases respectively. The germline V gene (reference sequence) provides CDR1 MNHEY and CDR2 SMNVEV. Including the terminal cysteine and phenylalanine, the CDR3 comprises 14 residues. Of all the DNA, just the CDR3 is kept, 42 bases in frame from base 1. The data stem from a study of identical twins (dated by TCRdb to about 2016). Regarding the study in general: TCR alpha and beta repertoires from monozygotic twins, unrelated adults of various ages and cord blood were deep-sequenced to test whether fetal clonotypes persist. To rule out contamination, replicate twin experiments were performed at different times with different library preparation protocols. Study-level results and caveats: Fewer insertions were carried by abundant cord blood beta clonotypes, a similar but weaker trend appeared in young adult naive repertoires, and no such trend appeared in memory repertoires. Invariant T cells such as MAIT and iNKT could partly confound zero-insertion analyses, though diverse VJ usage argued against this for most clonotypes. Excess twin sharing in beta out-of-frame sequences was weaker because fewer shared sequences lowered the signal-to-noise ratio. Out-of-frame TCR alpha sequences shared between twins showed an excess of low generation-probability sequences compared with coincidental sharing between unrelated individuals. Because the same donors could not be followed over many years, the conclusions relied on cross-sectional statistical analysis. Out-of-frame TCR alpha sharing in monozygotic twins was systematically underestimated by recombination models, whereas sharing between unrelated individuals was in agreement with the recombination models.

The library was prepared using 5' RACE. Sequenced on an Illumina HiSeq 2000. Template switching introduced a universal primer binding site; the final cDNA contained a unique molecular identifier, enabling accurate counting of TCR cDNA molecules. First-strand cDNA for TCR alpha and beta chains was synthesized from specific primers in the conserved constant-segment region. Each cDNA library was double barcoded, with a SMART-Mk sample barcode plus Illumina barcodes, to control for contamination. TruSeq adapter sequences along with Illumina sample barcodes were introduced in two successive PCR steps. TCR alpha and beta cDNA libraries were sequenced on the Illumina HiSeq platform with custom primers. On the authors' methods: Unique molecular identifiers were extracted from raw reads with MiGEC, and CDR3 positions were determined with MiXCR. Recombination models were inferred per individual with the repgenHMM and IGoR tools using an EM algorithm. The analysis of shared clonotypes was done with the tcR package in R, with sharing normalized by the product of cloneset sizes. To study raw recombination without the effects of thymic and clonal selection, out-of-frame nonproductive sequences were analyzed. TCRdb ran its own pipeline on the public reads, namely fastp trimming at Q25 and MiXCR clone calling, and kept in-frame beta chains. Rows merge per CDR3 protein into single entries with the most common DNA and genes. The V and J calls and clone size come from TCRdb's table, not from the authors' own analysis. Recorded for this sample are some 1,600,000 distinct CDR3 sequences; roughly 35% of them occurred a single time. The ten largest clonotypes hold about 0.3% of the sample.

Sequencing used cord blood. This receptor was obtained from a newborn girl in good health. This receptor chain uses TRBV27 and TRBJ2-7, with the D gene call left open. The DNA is TGTGCCAGCAGTTTAAAGGGAATCGGTTACGAGCAGTACTTC. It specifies CASSLKGIGYEQYF.